This record concerns one TCR beta chain sequence. The CDR3 is 16 amino acids. Germline V lookup: CDR1 MNHNS, CDR2 SASEGT. Losses at the gene ends were 3 bases for V and 5 bases for J; bases not matched to a gene: 9. The data were taken from a study of blood T cell repertoires in COVID-19. In the study overall: Acute and convalescent COVID-19 samples came from the United States, Italy and Spain. PBMCs, B-cell-depleted T cells, or T cells were the source of the cDNA or gDNA that made up the material.

Original handling: Estimation of nucleated cell counts relied on the amplification of reference gene primers. Produced via immunoSEQ multiplex PCR; TCRdb's table is partial and in-frame only. V and J calls and clone size come straight from that table; D and trimming were deduced from the DNA. The sample contains 30,000 to 40,000 clones, 85% of which appear only once. The sample consisted of peripheral blood. The clonotype was recovered from a human donor in a cohort sampled during active COVID-19. The genes are TRBV6-1 and TRBJ2-3; 9 nucleotides align to TRBD2. The DNA for the CDR3 is TGTGCCAGCAGTGAGAGCGGGGGGACGCCGGGAGATACGCAGTATTTT. Translation gives CASSESGGTPGDTQYF.